This entry describes one TCR beta chain. Its matching antigen is unknown. This sample was taken from a study of CD8 T cells in Susac syndrome. Study results and limitations: The CD4+ T cell repertoires, which came from Susac syndrome patients, showed no sign of clonal expansion.

The authors reverse transcribed roughly 0.5 to 1 ug RNA with random hexamers. The amplification used immunoSEQ multiplex PCR on TCR beta CDR3; it spanned 54 Vbeta and 13 Jbeta. A single record per CDR3 protein comes from TCRdb applying MiXCR to the immunoSEQ multiplex PCR reads. The sample includes around 170,000 distinct CDR3 sequences, around 94% of them seen just once. Germline CDR1 is LNHNV and CDR2 is YYDKDF (reference sequence). The CDR3 is made up of 14 amino acids. V gave up 3 bases and J gave up 7 bases, with 13 bases separating them. The chain carries TRBV15 and TRBJ1-5; D ambiguous. Sample: CD4+ T cells from PBMCs. The clonotype originates from a human donor with Susac syndrome. CDR3: CATSRGEYGQPQHF. DNA for the CDR3: TGTGCCACCAGCAGGGGAGAGTATGGGCAGCCCCAGCATTTT. The whole variable domain, remainder taken from reference TRBV15 and TRBJ1-5, is DAMVIQNPRYQVTQFGKPVTLSCSQTLNHNVMYWYQQKSSQAPKLLFHYYDKDFNNEADTPDNFQSRRPNTSFCFLDIRSPGLGDTAMYLCATSRGEYGQPQHFGDGTRLSIL.